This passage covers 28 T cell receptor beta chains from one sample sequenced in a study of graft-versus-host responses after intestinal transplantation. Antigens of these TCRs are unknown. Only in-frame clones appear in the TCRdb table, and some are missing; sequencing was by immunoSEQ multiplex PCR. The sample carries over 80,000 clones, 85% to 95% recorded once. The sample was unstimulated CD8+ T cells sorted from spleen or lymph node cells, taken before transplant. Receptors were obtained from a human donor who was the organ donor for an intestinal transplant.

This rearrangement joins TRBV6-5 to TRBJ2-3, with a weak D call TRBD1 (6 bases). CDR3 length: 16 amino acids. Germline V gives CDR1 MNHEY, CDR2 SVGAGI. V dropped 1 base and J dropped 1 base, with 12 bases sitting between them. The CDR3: CASSYLGADGTDTQYF. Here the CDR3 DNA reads TGTGCCAGCAGTTACTTGGGGGCGGATGGCACAGATACGCAGTATTTT.

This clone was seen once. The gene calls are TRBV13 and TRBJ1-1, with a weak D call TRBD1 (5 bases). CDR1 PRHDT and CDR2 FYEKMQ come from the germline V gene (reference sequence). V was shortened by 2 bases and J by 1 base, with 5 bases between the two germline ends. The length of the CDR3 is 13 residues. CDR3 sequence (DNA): TGTGCCAGCAGCTTAAGGGGGAACACTGAAGCTTTCTTT. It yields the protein CASSLRGNTEAFF.

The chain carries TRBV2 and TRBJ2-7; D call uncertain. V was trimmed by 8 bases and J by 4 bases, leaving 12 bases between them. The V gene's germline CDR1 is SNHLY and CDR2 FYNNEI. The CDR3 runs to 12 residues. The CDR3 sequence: CASQAGIYEQYF. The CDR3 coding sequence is TGTGCCAGCCAGGCAGGAATTTACGAGCAGTACTTC.

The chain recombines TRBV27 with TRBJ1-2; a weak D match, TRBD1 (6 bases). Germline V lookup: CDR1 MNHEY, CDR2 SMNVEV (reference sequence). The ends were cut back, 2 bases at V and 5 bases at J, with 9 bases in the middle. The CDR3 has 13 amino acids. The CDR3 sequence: CASSLHRAYGYTF. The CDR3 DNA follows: TGTGCCAGCAGTTTACACAGGGCGTATGGCTACACCTTC.

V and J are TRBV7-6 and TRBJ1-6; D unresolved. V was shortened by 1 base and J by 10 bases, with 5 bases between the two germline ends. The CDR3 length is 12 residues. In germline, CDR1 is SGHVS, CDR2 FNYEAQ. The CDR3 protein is CASSLGGSPLHF. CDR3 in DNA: TGTGCCAGCAGCTTAGGAGGGTCACCCCTCCACTTT.

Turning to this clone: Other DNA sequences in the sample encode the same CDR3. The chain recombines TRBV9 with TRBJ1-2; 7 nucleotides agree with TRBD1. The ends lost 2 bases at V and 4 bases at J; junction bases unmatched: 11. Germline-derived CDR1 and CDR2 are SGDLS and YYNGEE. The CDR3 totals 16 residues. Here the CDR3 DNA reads TGTGCCAGCAGCGTCGATGGACAGGACAATTCCTATGGCTACACCTTC. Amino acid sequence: CASSVDGQDNSYGYTF.

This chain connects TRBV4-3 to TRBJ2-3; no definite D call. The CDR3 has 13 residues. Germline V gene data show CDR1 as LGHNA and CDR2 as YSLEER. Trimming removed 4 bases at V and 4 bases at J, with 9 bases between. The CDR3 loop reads CASSLVPADTQYF. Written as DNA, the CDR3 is TGCGCCAGCAGCCTCGTTCCGGCAGATACGCAGTATTTT.

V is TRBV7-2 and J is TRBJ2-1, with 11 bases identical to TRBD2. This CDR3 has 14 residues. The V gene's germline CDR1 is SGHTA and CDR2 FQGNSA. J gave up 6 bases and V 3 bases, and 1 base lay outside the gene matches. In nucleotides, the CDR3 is TGTGCCAGCAGCTTTCTAGCGGGGGGCAATGAGCAGTTCTTC. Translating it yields CASSFLAGGNEQFF.

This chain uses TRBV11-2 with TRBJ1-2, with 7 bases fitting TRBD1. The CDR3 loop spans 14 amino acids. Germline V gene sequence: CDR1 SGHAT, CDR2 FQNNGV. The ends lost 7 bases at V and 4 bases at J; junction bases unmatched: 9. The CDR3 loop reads CASKGAFWSYGYTF. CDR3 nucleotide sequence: TGTGCCAGCAAGGGGGCATTCTGGAGCTATGGCTACACCTTC.

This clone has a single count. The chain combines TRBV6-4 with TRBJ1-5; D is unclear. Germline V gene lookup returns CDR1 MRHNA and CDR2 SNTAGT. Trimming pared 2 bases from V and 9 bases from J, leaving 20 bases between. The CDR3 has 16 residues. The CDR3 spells CASSDHRSQRAPPQHF. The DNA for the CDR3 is TGTGCCAGCAGTGACCATCGCAGCCAGAGGGCGCCGCCCCAGCATTTT.

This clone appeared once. In nucleotides, the CDR3 is TGTGCCAGCAGCTCCGGGACAGGGGCAGATACGCAGTATTTT. It encodes CASSSGTGADTQYF. The chain carries TRBV5-4 and TRBJ2-3, with 10 bases that match TRBD1. V lost 3 bases and J lost 4; bases outside the gene matches: 2. Per germline, CDR1 SGHNT and CDR2 YYREEE (reference sequence). This CDR3 contains 14 residues.

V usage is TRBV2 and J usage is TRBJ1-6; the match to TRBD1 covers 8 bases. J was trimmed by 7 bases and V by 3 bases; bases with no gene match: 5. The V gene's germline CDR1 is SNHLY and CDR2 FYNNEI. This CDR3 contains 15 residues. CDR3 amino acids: CASSDDRGWNSPLHF. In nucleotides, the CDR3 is TGTGCCAGCAGTGACGACAGGGGTTGGAATTCACCCCTCCACTTT. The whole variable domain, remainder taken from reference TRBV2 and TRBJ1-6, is EPEVTQTPSHQVTQMGQEVILRCVPISNHLYFYWYRQILGQKVEFLVSFYNNEISEKSEIFDDQFSVERPDGSNFTLKIRSTKLEDSAMYFCASSDDRGWNSPLHFGNGTRLTVT.

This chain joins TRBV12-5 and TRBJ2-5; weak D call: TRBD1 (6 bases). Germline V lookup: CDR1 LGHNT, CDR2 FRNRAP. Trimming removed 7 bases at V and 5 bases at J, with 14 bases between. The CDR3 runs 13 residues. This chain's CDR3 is CASVTGLEETQYF. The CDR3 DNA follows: TGTGCTAGTGTGACAGGCCTTGAGGAGACCCAGTACTTC.

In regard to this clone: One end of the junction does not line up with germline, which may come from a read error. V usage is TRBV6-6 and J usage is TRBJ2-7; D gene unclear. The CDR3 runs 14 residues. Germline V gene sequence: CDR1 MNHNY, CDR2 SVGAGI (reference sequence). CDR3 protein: CASSYSGPSYEQYF. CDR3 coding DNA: TGTGCCAGCAGCTACTCTGGGCCCTCCTACGAGCAGTACTTC.

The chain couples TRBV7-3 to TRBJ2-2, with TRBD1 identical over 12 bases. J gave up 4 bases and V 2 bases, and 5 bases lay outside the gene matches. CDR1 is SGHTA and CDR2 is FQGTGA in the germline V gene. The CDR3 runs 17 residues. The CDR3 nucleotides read TGTGCCAGCAGCTTAGAGGGACAGGGGGCCCCCACCGGGGAGCTGTTTTTT. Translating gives CASSLEGQGAPTGELFF.

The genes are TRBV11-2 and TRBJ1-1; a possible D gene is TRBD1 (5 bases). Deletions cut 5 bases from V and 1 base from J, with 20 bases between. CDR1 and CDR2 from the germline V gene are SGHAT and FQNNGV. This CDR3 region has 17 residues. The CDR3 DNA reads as TGTGCCAGCAGCGTTAGGTGGGGGGGTCGAGAGAACACTGAAGCTTTCTTT. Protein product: CASSVRWGGRENTEAFF.

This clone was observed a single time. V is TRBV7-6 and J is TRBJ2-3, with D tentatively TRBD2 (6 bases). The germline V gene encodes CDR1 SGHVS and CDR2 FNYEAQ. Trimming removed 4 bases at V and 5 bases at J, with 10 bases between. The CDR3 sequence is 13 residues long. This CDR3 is CASSSRLVDTQYF. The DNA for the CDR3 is TGTGCCAGCAGCTCCCGACTAGTAGATACGCAGTATTTT.

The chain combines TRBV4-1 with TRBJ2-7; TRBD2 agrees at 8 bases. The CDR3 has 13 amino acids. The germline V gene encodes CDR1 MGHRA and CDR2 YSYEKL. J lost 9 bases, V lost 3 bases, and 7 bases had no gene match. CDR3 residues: CASSQVGLEVQYF. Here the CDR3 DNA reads TGCGCCAGCAGCCAGGTGGGACTAGAGGTGCAGTACTTC.

CDR3 in DNA: TGCGCCAGCAGCCGAGCAACAGGCTTGGATACGCAGTATTTT. This translates into CASSRATGLDTQYF. J is TRBJ2-3 and V is TRBV4-1, with a weak D call TRBD1 (5 bases). V lost 4 bases to trimming and J lost 6 bases, with 14 bases between them. Germline V gives CDR1 MGHRA, CDR2 YSYEKL. The CDR3 covers 14 residues.

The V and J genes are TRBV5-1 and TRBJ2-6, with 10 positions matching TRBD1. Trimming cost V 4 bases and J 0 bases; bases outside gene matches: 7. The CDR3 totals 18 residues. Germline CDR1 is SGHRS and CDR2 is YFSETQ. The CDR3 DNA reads TGCGCCAGCAGCAGAGGGACAGGGGTCTTCTCTGGGGCCAACGTCCTGACTTTC. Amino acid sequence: CASSRGTGVFSGANVLTF.

CDR3 sequence reads: CASSEDRGQIYGYTF. The CDR3 coding sequence is TGTGCCAGCAGTGAAGACCGAGGACAGATCTATGGCTACACCTTC. The chain uses TRBV6-1 and TRBJ1-2, with a possible D match to TRBD1 (6 bases). Germline assignment: CDR1 MNHNS and CDR2 SASEGT. Trimming removed 1 base from V and 4 bases from J, with 13 bases in between. The CDR3 sequence is 15 residues long.

This chain's CDR3 is CASSQGPTFAAGGETQYF. The CDR3 DNA reads TGTGCCAGCAGCCAAGGGCCTACATTCGCAGCGGGGGGGGAGACCCAGTACTTC. V gene TRBV4-2 combines with J gene TRBJ2-5, with 10 positions matching TRBD2. Losses at the gene ends were 1 base for V and 5 bases for J; bases not matched to a gene: 13. CDR1 and CDR2 from the germline V gene are LGHNA and YNFKEQ. The CDR3 loop spans 18 amino acids.

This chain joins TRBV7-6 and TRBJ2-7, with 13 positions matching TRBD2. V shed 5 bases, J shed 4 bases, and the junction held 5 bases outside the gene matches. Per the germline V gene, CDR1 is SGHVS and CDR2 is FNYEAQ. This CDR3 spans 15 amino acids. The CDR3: CASSPLLAGGYEQYF. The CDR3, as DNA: TGTGCCAGCAGCCCATTACTAGCGGGGGGGTACGAGCAGTACTTC.

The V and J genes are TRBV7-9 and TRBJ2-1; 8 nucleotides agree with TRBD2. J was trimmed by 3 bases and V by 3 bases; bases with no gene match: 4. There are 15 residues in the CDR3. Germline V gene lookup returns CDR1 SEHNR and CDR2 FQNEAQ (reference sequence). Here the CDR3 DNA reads TGTGCCAGCAGCTTTGGCGGGGGGTTCTACAATGAGCAGTTCTTC. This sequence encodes CASSFGGGFYNEQFF.

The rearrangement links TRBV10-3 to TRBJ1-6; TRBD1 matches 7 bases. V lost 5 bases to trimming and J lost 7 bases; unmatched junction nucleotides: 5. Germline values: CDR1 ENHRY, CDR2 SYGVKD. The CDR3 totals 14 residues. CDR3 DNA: TGTGCCATCAGTCACGGGACAGCCAATTCACCCCTCCACTTT. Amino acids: CAISHGTANSPLHF.

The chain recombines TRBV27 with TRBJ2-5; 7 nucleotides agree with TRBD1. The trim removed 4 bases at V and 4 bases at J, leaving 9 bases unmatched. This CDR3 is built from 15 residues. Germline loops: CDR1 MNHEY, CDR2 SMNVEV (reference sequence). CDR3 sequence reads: CASSSRVGGLETQYF. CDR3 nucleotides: TGTGCCAGCAGTTCCCGAGTAGGGGGCTTAGAGACCCAGTACTTC.

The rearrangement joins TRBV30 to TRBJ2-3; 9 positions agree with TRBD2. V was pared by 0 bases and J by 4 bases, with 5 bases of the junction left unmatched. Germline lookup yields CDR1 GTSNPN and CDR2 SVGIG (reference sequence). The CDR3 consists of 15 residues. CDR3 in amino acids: CAWSVGGGVSDTQYF. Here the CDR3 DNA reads TGTGCCTGGAGTGTAGGCGGGGGGGTTTCAGATACGCAGTATTTT.

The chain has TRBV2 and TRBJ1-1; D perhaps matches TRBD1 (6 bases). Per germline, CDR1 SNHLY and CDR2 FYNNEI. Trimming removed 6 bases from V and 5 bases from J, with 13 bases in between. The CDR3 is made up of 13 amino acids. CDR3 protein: CASRTWTVTEAFF. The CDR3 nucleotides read TGTGCCAGCAGGACCTGGACAGTGACTGAAGCTTTCTTT. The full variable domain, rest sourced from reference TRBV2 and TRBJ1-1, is EPEVTQTPSHQVTQMGQEVILRCVPISNHLYFYWYRQILGQKVEFLVSFYNNEISEKSEIFDDQFSVERPDGSNFTLKIRSTKLEDSAMYFCASRTWTVTEAFFGQGTRLTVV.